This T cell receptor (beta chain) originates from a study of blood T cell repertoires in COVID-19. The CDR3 sequence is 16 residues long. V lost 5 bases, J lost 0 bases, and 7 bases stayed unmatched. Germline CDR1 LNHDA, CDR2 SQIVND (reference sequence). Libraries were prepared by immunoSEQ multiplex PCR; TCRdb keeps only in-frame clonotypes and omits some of them. The table records 150,000 to 180,000 clones, 91% of them present only once. The genes are TRBV19 and TRBJ2-3, with TRBD2 matching over 8 bases. The sequence was collected from a man between 45 and 60 years old with acute or convalescent COVID-19. What was sequenced was peripheral blood. CDR3 in amino acids: CASSFRRGGSTDTQYF. The CDR3, as DNA: TGTGCCAGTAGTTTTAGACGGGGGGGTAGCACAGATACGCAGTATTTT.